Reported below is one T cell receptor beta chain. A clone one base away is much larger, so this may be a read error. The data belong to a study of blood T cells in healthy people across ages. Primed by a sample-barcoded 5' primer and a J-beta primer mix, a second PCR proceeded for 7 to 11 cycles. In TCRdb, the 5' RACE reads were re-called with MiXCR into one record per CDR3 protein. The sample consists of approximately 810,000 distinct CDR3 sequences, more than 25% of them appearing once. This CDR3 has 15 amino acids. Between the trimmed V and J ends, which lost 5 bases and 7 bases, there was a span of 21 bases. In germline, CDR1 is MNHEY, CDR2 SMNVEV (reference sequence).

This sequence was found in an elderly woman in good health. Sample: blood. The chain uses TRBV27 and TRBJ2-7; D is uncertain. The CDR3 bases are TGTGCCAGCAGTCACCGCCCTGGCGGCGGCAATGAGCAGTACTTC. Residues: CASSHRPGGGNEQYF.